The T cell receptor beta chain described here comes from a study of shared clonotypes between healthy human individuals. The overall study: Each donor had three CD4 naive, three CD4 memory, two CD8 naive and one CD8 memory plate.

CD4+ cell separation produced CD45RA+ naive and CD45RA-negative memory subsets. For this clone: As yet, its antigen is unknown.

Germline V gene sequence: CDR1 SNHLY, CDR2 FYNNEI. Trimming took 7 bases from V and 7 from J, leaving 13 bases between them. This CDR3 has 12 residues. Study-level results: It was the non-shared clonotypes that had lower generation probabilities than clonotypes shared by all four donors.

The test was conducted at deep level. Clones were read by immunoSEQ multiplex PCR, and TCRdb kept only the in-frame ones, dropping some. The table lists nearly 1,000,000 clones, around 80% of them singletons. The sequence came from a man between 18 and 29 years old in good health. V gene TRBV2 combines with J gene TRBJ1-2; D might be TRBD1 (5 bases). Input material: memory CD4+ T cells sorted from blood. Stated subset: CD45RA-negative fraction. The CDR3: CASTSGAGGYTF. CDR3 bases: TGTGCCAGCACGAGTGGGGCGGGTGGCTACACCTTC.